The source of this T cell receptor (beta chain) is a study of blood T cell repertoires in COVID-19 (dated by TCRdb to 2020 to 2021). At the level of the whole study: The collaborator samples originated in the United States, Italy and Spain and spanned the acute and convalescent phases of COVID-19. The prospective study material was composed of cDNA or gDNA derived from T cells, B-cell-depleted T cells, or PBMCs. The dataset comprised deeply sampled blood TCRbeta repertoires from subjects exposed to, actively infected with, or recovered from COVID-19. The repertoires were made available in a free public database intended to serve as a resource for research on the immune response to SARS-CoV-2. Samples were obtained from the ongoing ImmuneRACE study (first 160 participants) and from about 1,300 subjects provided by 6 global collaborators. The sample metadata nearly always contained a de-identified subject ID, COVID-19 status, age in years and sex. HLA class I and class II types, where available, came from metadata supplied by the sample provider rather than from assay-based typing.

Summary of the overall study and its limitations: How much clinical and demographic metadata was included differed by source and by participant, and the metadata was provided uncurated.

Trimming accounts for 8 bases at V and 0 bases at J, while the number of junction bases matched to no gene is 11. The CDR3 numbers 16 residues from cysteine through phenylalanine. The DNA shown is the 48-base CDR3, in frame from base 1. From a lookup of the germline V gene, CDR1 and CDR2 are SGHRS and YFSETQ. As concerns this clone: Its antigen specificity is not known. Base-call qualities are not available, and no considerably larger clone is one nucleotide away.

The collaborating institutions used their own protocols to collect whole blood in K2EDTA tubes. For TCRbeta analysis, collaborator samples were shipped as frozen whole blood, as isolated PBMCs, or as DNA extracted from either sample type. TCRbeta CDR3 regions were amplified from genomic DNA by means of the immunoSEQ Assay, a bias-controlled multiplex PCR. As for the authors' bioinformatics: The number of nucleated cells in each sample was estimated from the amplification of reference gene primers within the assay. Sequence reads were collapsed and filtered to measure the absolute abundance of every unique TCRbeta CDR3 rearrangement. For each sample, productive Simpson clonality was calculated by taking the square root of Simpson's diversity index across productive rearrangements. Here the immuneACCESS table is served through TCRdb, limited to in-frame sequences with V and J called. Missing clones are a known gap in these copies; in checked studies unresolved V genes cover under half, and the rest lacks a known reason. D and trimming were read from the DNA, whereas the V and J calls and clone size are those reported in that table. Recorded for this sample are hundreds of thousands of clones; roughly 90% of them occurred a single time. The ten largest clonotypes hold around 1.4% of the sample.

This sequence uses TRBV5-1 and TRBJ1-3; 7 bases in the junction line up with TRBD1. Input material: peripheral blood. This receptor was taken from a woman aged 25 to 39 with active or convalescent COVID-19. The CDR3 protein is CASSAGGDTSGNTIYF. The nucleotide sequence is given as TGCGCCAGTTCAGCAGGGGGAGATACCTCTGGAAACACCATATATTTT.